The clone carrying this TCR beta chain was seen at least ten times. The antigen is undetermined. The data were taken from a study of T cells in Graves' hyperthyroidism and ophthalmopathy. Findings and limits, study-wide: Most thyroid clonotypes expanded above 0.001 were also detected in blood.

Amplified TCR beta CDR3 regions came from RNA transcripts. First-round RT-PCR of the TCR CDR3 relied on the HTBI primer set. TCRdb redid the calling of the multiplex PCR reads with MiXCR, one entry per CDR3 protein. The sample has 600,000 or so distinct CDR3 sequences; roughly 15% are singletons. The V end was cut by 2 bases, the J end by 1 base, with 5 bases between. The CDR3 totals 13 residues. Germline V gene data show CDR1 as LGHNT and CDR2 as FRNRAP. This sequence was found in a woman aged 45-59 years with Graves' ophthalmopathy. Sequenced: blood. The rearrangement links TRBV12-5 to TRBJ1-1; D is uncertain. CDR3 amino acids: CASGLRENTEAFF. Written as DNA, the CDR3 is TGTGCTAGTGGTTTGAGGGAGAACACTGAAGCTTTCTTT.